The T cell receptor beta chain under discussion was sequenced for a study of T-cell reconstitution after alpha-beta-depleted transplantation in children. General observations from the study: Surviving recipient T cells and thymic progenitors accounted for the high day-60 TCRbeta diversity observed in some patients. From newly produced T cells came most of the T-cell counts and diversity one year after transplant. There were reportedly several hundred expanded graft clones from which alpha-beta T cells came about two months after transplant.

A TCRbeta library incorporating unique molecular identifiers was prepared. TCRdb reprocessed the PCR reads via MiXCR and lists one record per CDR3 protein. Seen here are about 980,000 distinct CDR3 sequences, roughly 31% observed once, and the top ten hold under 30%. Germline loops: CDR1 LGHDT, CDR2 YNNKEL (reference sequence). Trimming stripped 1 base from V and 2 bases from J, with 12 bases between. CDR3 size: 15 residues. This clonotype was seen a handful of times. Antigen: not known. The chain joins TRBV3-1 to TRBJ2-7; D tentatively fits TRBD1 or TRBD2 (5 bases each). The starting material was PBMCs, mostly from graft donor cells, obtained 360 days after TCRalphabeta/CD19-depleted stem cell transplant. This receptor was identified in a boy under two years old who had a stem cell transplant for SCID, so the T cells may come from the graft donor. In DNA, the CDR3 is TGTGCCAGCAGCCAAGGCCGGGGCACCACCTACGAGCAGTACTTC. Its translation: CASSQGRGTTYEQYF.